This T cell receptor beta chain originates from a study of blood T cell repertoires in COVID-19. Study-wide context: Sources were T cells, B-cell-depleted T cells, or PBMCs; the material itself was cDNA or gDNA.

Original analysis: Estimation of nucleated cell counts was performed using reference gene primer amplification. Generated by immunoSEQ multiplex PCR, the TCRdb table keeps only in-frame clones and is missing some. Clonal size and the V and J genes are those of that table, whereas D and trimming came from the DNA. The table lists 110,000 to 150,000 clones, roughly 77% of them singletons. This TCR derives from a woman in her seventies with COVID-19, enrolled during active disease. The sequenced sample was peripheral blood.

CDR3 sequence reads: CAWRGTFWNTEAFF. The DNA of the CDR3 is TGTGCCTGGAGGGGGACTTTCTGGAACACTGAAGCTTTCTTT. The rearrangement uses TRBV30 and TRBJ1-1, with D tentatively TRBD1 (5 bases). The CDR3 length is 14 residues. Per germline, CDR1 GTSNPN and CDR2 SVGIG (reference sequence). The V end was cut by 3 bases, the J end by 1 base, with 12 bases between.